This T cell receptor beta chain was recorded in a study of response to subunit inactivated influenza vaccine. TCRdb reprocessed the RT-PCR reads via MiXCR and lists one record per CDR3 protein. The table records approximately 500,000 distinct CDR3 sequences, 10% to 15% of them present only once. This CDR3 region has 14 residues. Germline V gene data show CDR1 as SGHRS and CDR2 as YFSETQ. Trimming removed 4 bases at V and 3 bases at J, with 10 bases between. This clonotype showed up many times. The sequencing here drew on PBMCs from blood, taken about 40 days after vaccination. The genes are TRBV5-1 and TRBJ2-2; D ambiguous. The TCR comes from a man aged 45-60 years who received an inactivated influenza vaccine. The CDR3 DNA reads TGCGCCAGCAGCATGAACACGGACACCGGGGAGCTGTTTTTT. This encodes CASSMNTDTGELFF.